This entry is about one T cell receptor beta chain. V trimming: 6 bases; J trimming: 7 bases; junction bases outside the gene matches: 11. CDR1 MDHEN and CDR2 SYDVKM come from the germline V gene. There are 15 residues in the CDR3. The source of the sample is a study of blood T cell repertoires in COVID-19. Profiled with immunoSEQ multiplex PCR; TCRdb holds only in-frame clones, not every one. The table includes fewer than 250,000 clones, 80% to 90% detected once. J is TRBJ1-5 and V is TRBV28, with 8 bases identical to TRBD1. This TCR came from a man aged 30 to 39 with acute or convalescent COVID-19. The source material was peripheral blood. The CDR3 DNA follows: TGTGCCAGCAGGTGGGCAGGGGGCCTGGGGCAGCCCCAGCATTTT. Its translation is CASRWAGGLGQPQHF.